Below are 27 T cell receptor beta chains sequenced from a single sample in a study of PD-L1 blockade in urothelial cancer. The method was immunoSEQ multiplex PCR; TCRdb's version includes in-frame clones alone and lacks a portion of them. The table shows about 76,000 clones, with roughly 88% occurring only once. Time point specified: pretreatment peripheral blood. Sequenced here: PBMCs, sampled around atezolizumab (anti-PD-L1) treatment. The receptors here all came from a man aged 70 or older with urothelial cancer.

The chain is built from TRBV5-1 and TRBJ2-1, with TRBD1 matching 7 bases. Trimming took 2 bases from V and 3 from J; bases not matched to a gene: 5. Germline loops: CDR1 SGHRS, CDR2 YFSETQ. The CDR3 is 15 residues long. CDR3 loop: CASSFDRDNYNEQFF. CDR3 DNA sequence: TGCGCCAGCAGCTTCGACAGGGACAACTACAATGAGCAGTTCTTC. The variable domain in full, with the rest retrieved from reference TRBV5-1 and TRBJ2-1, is KAGVTQTPRYLIKTRGQQVTLSCSPISGHRSVSWYQQTPGQGLQFLFEYFSETQRNKGNFPGRFSGRQFSNSRSEMNVSTLELGDSALYLCASSFDRDNYNEQFFGPGTRLTVL.

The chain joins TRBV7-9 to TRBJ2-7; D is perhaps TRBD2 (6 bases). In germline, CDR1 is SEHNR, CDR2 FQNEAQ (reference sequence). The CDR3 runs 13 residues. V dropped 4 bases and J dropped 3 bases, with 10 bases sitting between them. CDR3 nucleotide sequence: TGTGCCAGCAGCTGGGAGGTCGTCTACGAGCAGTACTTC. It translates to CASSWEVVYEQYF. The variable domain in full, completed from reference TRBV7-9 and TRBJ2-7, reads DTGVSQNPRHKITKRGQNVTFRCDPISEHNRLYWYRQTLGQGPEFLTYFQNEAQLEKSRLLSDRFSAERPKGSFSTLEIQRTEQGDSAMYLCASSWEVVYEQYFGPGTRLTVT.

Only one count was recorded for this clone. The CDR3 region has the DNA TGTGCCAGCAGTAATATCTCCGGGACAGGGGGGACAGATACGCAGTATTTT. Encoded protein: CASSNISGTGGTDTQYF. The chain employs TRBV7-9 and TRBJ2-3; TRBD1 aligns across 11 bases. This CDR3 is built from 17 residues. The ends lost 6 bases at V and 3 bases at J; junction bases unmatched: 11. The V gene's germline CDR1 is SEHNR and CDR2 FQNEAQ (reference sequence).

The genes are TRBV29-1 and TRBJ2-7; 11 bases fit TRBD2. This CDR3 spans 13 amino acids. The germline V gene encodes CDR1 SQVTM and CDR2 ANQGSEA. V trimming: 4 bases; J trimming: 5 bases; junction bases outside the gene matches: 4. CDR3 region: CSVATSGIHEQYF. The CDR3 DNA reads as TGCAGCGTTGCGACTAGCGGGATCCACGAGCAGTACTTC.

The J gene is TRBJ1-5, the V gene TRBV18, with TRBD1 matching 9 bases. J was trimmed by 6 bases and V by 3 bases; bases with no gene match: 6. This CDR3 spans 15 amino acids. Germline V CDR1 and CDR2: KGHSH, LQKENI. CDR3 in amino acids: CASSPGQGSGQPQHF. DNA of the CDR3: TGTGCCAGCTCACCCGGACAGGGGTCGGGTCAGCCCCAGCATTTT.

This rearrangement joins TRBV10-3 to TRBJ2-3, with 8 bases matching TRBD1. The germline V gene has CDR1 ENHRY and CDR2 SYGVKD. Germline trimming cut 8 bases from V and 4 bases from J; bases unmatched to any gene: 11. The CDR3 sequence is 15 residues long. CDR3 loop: CAILRTGTVADTQYF. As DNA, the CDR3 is TGTGCCATCCTCCGGACAGGGACAGTCGCAGATACGCAGTATTTT.

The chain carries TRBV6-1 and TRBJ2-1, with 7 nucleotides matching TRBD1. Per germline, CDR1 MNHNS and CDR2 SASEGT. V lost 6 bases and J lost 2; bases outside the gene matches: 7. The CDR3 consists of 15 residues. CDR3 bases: TGTGCCAGCAGAGTCAGGGGGACGCCCTACAATGAGCAGTTCTTC. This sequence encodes CASRVRGTPYNEQFF.

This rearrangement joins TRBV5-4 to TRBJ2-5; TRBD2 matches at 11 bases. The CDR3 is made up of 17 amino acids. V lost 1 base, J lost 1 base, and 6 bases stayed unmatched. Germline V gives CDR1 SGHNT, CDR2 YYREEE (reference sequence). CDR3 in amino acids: CASSLTSGRSGQETQYF. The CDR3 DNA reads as TGTGCCAGCAGCTTGACTAGCGGGAGATCGGGCCAAGAGACCCAGTACTTC. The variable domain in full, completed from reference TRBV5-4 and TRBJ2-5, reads ETGVTQSPTHLIKTRGQQVTLRCSSQSGHNTVSWYQQALGQGPQFIFQYYREEENGRGNFPPRFSGLQFPNYSSELNVNALELDDSALYLCASSLTSGRSGQETQYFGPGTRLLVL.

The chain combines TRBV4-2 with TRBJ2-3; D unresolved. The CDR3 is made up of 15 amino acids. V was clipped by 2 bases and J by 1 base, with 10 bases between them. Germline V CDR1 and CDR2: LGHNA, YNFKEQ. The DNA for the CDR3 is TGTGCCAGCAGCCAATCCAACGGTGGCACAGATACGCAGTATTTT. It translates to CASSQSNGGTDTQYF.

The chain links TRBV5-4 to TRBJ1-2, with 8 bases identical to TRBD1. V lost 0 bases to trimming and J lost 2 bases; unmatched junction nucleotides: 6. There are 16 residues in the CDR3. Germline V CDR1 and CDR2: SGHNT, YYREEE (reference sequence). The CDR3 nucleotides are TGTGCCAGCAGCTTGGGGACAGGGCCCCCCAACTATGGCTACACCTTC. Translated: CASSLGTGPPNYGYTF.

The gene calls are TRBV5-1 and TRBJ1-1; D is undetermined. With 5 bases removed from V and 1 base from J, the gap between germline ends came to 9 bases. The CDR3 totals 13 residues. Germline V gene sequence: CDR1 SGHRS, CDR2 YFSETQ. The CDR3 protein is CASRPQENTEAFF. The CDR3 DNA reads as TGCGCCAGCAGACCTCAGGAGAACACTGAAGCTTTCTTT.

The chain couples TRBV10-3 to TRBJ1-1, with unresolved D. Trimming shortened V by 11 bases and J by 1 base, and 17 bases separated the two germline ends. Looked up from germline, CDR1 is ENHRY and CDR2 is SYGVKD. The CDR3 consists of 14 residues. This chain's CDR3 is CAATVGLENTEAFF. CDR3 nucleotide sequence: TGTGCCGCAACGGTTGGGCTCGAGAACACTGAAGCTTTCTTT.

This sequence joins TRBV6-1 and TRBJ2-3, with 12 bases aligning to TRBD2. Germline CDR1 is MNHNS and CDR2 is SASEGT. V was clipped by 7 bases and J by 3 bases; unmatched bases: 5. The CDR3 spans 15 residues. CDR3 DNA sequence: TGTGCCAGCAATCAACTAGCGGGAGGTACAGATACGCAGTATTTT. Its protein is CASNQLAGGTDTQYF.

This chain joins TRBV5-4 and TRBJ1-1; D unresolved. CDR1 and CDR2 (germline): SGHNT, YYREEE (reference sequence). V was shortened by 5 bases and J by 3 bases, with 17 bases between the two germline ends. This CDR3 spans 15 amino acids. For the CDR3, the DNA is TGTGCCAGCAGTCCCCCGAGAGGGTCGGACACTGAAGCTTTCTTT. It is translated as CASSPPRGSDTEAFF.

The CDR3 loop reads CASSQDGGLDDSTDTQYF. The CDR3 DNA sequence: TGTGCCAGCAGCCAAGACGGCGGGTTGGATGATAGCACAGATACGCAGTATTTT. This rearrangement joins TRBV4-2 to TRBJ2-3, with a possible D match to TRBD2 (5 bases). V was pared by 0 bases and J by 0 bases, with 16 bases between. The germline gives CDR1 LGHNA, CDR2 YNFKEQ. The CDR3 covers 18 residues.

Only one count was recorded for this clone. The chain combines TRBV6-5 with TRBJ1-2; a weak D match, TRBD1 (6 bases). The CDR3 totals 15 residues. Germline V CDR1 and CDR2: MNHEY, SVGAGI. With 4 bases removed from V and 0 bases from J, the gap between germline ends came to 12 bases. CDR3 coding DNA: TGTGCCAGCAGTTCCTTAGGGGGAGCTAACTATGGCTACACCTTC. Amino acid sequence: CASSSLGGANYGYTF.

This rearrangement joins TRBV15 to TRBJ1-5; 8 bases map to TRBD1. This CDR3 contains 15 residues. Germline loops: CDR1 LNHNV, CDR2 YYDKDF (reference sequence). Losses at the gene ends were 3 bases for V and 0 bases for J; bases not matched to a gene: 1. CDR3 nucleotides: TGTGCCACCAGCAGGACAGGGGATAGCAATCAGCCCCAGCATTTT. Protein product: CATSRTGDSNQPQHF.

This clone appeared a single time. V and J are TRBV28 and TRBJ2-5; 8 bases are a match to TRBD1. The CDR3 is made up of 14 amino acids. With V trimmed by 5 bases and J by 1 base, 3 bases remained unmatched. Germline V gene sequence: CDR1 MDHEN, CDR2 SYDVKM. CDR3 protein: CASSGQGTQETQYF. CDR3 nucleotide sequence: TGTGCCAGCAGTGGACAGGGTACCCAAGAGACCCAGTACTTC.

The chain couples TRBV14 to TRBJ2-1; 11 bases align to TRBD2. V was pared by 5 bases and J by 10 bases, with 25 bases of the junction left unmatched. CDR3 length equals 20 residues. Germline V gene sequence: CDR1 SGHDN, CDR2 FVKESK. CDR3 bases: TGTGCCAGCAGCACCCGGGACAGGAGCTCCGGGCTAGCGGGAGGCTGGGAGCAGTTCTTC. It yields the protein CASSTRDRSSGLAGGWEQFF. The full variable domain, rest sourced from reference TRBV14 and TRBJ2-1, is EAGVTQFPSHSVIEKGQTVTLRCDPISGHDNLYWYRRVMGKEIKFLLHFVKESKQDESGMPNNRFLAERTGGTYSTLKVQPAELEDSGVYFCASSTRDRSSGLAGGWEQFFGPGTRLTVL.

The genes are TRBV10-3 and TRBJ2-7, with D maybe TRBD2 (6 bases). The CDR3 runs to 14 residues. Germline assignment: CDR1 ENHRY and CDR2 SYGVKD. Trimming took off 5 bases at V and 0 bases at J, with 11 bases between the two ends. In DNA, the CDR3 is TGTGCCATCAGTTCGGGAGAGGGCTCCTACGAGCAGTACTTC. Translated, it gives CAISSGEGSYEQYF.

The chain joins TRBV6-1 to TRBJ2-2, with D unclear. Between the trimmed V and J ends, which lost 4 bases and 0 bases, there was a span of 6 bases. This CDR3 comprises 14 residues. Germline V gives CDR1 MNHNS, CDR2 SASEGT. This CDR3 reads CASSALANTGELFF. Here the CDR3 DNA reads TGTGCCAGCAGTGCTCTAGCGAACACCGGGGAGCTGTTTTTT.

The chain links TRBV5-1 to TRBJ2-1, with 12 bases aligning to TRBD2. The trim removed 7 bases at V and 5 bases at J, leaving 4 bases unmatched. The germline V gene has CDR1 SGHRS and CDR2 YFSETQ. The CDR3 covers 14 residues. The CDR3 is CASGRTSGNNEQFF. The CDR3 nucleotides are TGCGCCAGCGGACGGACTAGCGGGAACAATGAGCAGTTCTTC. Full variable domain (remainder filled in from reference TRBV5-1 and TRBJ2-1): KAGVTQTPRYLIKTRGQQVTLSCSPISGHRSVSWYQQTPGQGLQFLFEYFSETQRNKGNFPGRFSGRQFSNSRSEMNVSTLELGDSALYLCASGRTSGNNEQFFGPGTRLTVL.

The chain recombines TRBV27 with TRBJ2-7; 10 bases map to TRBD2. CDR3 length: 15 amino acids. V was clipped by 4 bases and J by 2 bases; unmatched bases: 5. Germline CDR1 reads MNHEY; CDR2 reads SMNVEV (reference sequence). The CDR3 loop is CASSWIAGGPYEQYF. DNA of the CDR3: TGTGCCAGCAGTTGGATAGCGGGAGGACCCTACGAGCAGTACTTC.

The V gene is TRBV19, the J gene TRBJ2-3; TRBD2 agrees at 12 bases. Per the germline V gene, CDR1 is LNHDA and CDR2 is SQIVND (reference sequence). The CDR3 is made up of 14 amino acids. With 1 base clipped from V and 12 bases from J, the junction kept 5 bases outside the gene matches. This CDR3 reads CASSIALAGGFQYF. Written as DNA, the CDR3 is TGTGCCAGTAGTATAGCCCTAGCGGGAGGGTTCCAGTATTTT. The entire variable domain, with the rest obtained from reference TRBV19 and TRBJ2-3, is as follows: DGGITQSPKYLFRKEGQNVTLSCEQNLNHDAMYWYRQDPGQGLRLIYYSQIVNDFQKGDIAEGYSVSREKKESFPLTVTSAQKNPTAFYLCASSIALAGGFQYFGPGTRLTVL.

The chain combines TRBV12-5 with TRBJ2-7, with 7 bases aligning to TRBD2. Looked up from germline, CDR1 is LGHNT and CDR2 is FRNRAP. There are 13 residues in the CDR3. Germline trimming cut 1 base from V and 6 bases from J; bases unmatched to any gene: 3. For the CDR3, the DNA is TGTGCTAGTGGTTTGGCGGGAGGTGCCGAGCAGTACTTC. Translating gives CASGLAGGAEQYF.

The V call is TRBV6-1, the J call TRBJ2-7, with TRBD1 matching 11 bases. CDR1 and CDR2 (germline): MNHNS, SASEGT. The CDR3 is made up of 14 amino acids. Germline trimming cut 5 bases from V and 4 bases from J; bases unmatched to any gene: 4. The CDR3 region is CASSRTGGIYEQYF. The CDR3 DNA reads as TGTGCCAGCAGTAGGACAGGGGGCATTTACGAGCAGTACTTC.

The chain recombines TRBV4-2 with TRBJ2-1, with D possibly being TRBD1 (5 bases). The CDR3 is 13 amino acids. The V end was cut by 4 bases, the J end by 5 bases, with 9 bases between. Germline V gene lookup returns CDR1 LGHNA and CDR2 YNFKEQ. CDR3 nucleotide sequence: TGTGCCAGCAGCCCTCCAGGGCACAATGAGCAGTTCTTC. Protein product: CASSPPGHNEQFF.